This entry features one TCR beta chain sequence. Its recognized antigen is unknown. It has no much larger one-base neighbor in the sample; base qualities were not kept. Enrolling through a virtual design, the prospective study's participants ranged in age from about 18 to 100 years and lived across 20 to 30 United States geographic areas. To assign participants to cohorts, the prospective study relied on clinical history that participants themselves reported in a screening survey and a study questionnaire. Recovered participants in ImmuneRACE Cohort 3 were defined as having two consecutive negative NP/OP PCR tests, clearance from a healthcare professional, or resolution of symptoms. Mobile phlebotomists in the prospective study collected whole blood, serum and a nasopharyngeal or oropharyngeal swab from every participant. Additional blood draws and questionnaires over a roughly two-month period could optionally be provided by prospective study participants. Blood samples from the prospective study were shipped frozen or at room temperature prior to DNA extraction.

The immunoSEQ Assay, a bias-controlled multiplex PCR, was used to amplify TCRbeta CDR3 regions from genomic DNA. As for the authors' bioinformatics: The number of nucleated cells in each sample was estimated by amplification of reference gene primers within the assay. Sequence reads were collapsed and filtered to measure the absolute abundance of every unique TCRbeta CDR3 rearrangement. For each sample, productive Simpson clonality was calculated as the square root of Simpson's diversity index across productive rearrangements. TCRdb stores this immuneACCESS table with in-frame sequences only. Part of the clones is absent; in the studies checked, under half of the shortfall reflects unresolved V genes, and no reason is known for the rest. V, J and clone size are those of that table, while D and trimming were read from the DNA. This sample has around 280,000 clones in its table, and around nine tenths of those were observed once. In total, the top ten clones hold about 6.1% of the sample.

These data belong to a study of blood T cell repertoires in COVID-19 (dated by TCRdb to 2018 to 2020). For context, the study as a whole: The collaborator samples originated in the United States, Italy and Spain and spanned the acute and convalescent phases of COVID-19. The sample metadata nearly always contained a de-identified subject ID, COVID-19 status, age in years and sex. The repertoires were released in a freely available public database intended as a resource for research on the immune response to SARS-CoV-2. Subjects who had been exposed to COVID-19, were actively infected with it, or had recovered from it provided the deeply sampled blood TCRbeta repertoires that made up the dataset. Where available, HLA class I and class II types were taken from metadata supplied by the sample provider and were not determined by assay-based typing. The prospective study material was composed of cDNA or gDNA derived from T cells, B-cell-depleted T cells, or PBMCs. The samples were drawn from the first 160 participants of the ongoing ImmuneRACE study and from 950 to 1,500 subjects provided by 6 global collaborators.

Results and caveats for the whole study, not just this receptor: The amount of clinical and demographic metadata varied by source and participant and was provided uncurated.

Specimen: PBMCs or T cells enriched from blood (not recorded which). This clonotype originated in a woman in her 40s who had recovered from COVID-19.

The nucleotide sequence is TGTGCCAGTAGTATCTCCGCCCCCACAGGGTGGCTAACGTACGAGCAGTACTTC. It encodes CASSISAPTGWLTYEQYF. Recombination linked TRBV19 to TRBJ2-7; the D gene is perhaps TRBD1, from 6 matching bases. From the cysteine through the phenylalanine, the CDR3 covers 18 amino acids. Of all the DNA, just the CDR3 is kept, 54 bases in frame from base 1. Deletion took 3 bases off V and 4 bases off J, with a span of 25 bases between the germline ends. Via the germline V gene (reference sequence), CDR1 is LNHDA and CDR2 SQIVND.